These T cell receptor beta chains were read from a single sample in a study of beta chain features in type 1 diabetes. The protocol was immunoSEQ multiplex PCR, while the TCRdb copy is restricted to in-frame clones and leaves out a portion. The table lists roughly 250,000 clones, 9.6% of them singletons, with just under 0.035% in the top ten. The specimen sequenced was naive CD4+ T cells from blood. Receptors were obtained from a woman aged 18-29 years in good health. The CDR3 runs from the conserved cysteine through the conserved F or W. D genes are given only for firm matches. Clone size is not always given. Where it is, it says once, few, many or a class for expanded clones.

cdr3_nt	cdr3_aa	d_call	v_call	j_call	clone_size
TGTGCCAGCAGCCCGCCTGCGGTAGGAACTGAAGCTTTCTTT	CASSPPAVGTEAFF	-	TRBV4-2	TRBJ1-1	-
TGTGCCTGGAGTCCCTGGGGAGGTCCTGGGGCCAACGTCCTGACTTTC	CAWSPWGGPGANVLTF	-	TRBV30	TRBJ2-6	many
TGTGCCATCAGTGGTGGGGCCAACTCCTACGAGCAGTACTTC	CAISGGANSYEQYF	-	TRBV10-3	TRBJ2-7	many
TGTGCCAGCAGACGACAGGTCTATGGCTACACCTTC	CASRRQVYGYTF	-	TRBV28	TRBJ1-2	-
TGTGCCAGCTCACTCAGTGTTAACACTGAAGCTTTCTTT	CASSLSVNTEAFF	-	TRBV18	TRBJ1-1	few
TGTGCCAGCAGTTCGGGACTAGATTCCTACGAGCAGTACTTC	CASSSGLDSYEQYF	TRBD2	TRBV7-9	TRBJ2-7	few
TGCGCCAGCAGATCTTTGGGGAGGGAAAATCCCTACGAGCAGTACTTC	CASRSLGRENPYEQYF	TRBD2	TRBV4-1	TRBJ2-7	few
TGTGCCAGTAGTCCCACCAGTTCTGAGCAGTTCTTC	CASSPTSSEQFF	-	TRBV19	TRBJ2-1	few
TGCGCCAGCAGCCAAGTGGGAAACAGGGGCAACTATGGCTACACCTTC	CASSQVGNRGNYGYTF	TRBD1	TRBV4-1	TRBJ1-2	few
TGTGCCGGGCAGGGTGGGTGGACGGAGAACACTGAAGCTTTCTTT	CAGQGGWTENTEAFF	-	TRBV7-2	TRBJ1-1	-
TGTGCCTGGAGAGGGGGCTCCCTTGGCTACACCTTC	CAWRGGSLGYTF	TRBD1	TRBV30	TRBJ1-2	few
TGTGCCAGCAGTGAATCAGTCGCCGGGGAGCTGTTTTTT	CASSESVAGELFF	-	TRBV2	TRBJ2-2	-
TGTGCCAGCAGCGACAGGGGAGGCACTGAAGCTTTCTTT	CASSDRGGTEAFF	TRBD1	TRBV6-5	TRBJ1-1	-
TGTGCCAGTAGCCACAGGGCTGACTATGGCTACACCTTC	CASSHRADYGYTF	-	TRBV19	TRBJ1-2	-
TGTGCCAGCAGCCCTACACAGCCCGGGGCCAACGTCCTGACTTTC	CASSPTQPGANVLTF	-	TRBV5-5	TRBJ2-6	-
TGTGCCAGTAGTTCGAGACAGGGGCTAAATGAGCAGTTCTTC	CASSSRQGLNEQFF	TRBD1	TRBV19	TRBJ2-1	-
TGCAGCGTTGAAGGGCGAGGGAGGAACGAGCAGTACTTC	CSVEGRGRNEQYF	-	TRBV29-1	TRBJ2-7	few
TGTGCCAGTAGTATCGGAGGGAATGAAAAACTGTTTTTT	CASSIGGNEKLFF	-	TRBV19	TRBJ1-4	-
TGTGCCACCAGCCGAGAATCGGTCGGGGTGGCTGGAAACACCATATATTTT	CATSRESVGVAGNTIYF	-	TRBV15	TRBJ1-3	few
TGTGCCAGCTCACCGAGACCGACAGCAGCGAACACTGAAGCTTTCTTT	CASSPRPTAANTEAFF	-	TRBV18	TRBJ1-1	-
TGCGCCAGCAGCTCTAGCGGGAGTTTCCAAGAGACCCAGTACTTC	CASSSSGSFQETQYF	TRBD2	TRBV5-1	TRBJ2-5	few
TGTGCCAGCAGAAGGAGTGGCGTTGAGAACGAGCAGTACTTC	CASRRSGVENEQYF	-	TRBV2	TRBJ2-7	many
TGCGCCAGCAGCTGGGGACAGCACCAAGAGACCCAGTACTTC	CASSWGQHQETQYF	TRBD1	TRBV5-1	TRBJ2-5	-
TGTGCCAGCAGCTTGGGAACTAGCGGGGATTACGAGCAGTACTTC	CASSLGTSGDYEQYF	TRBD2	TRBV5-4	TRBJ2-7	-
TGTGCCAGCAGTGAAGAGACGGGGGATCAGCCCCAGCATTTT	CASSEETGDQPQHF	-	TRBV2	TRBJ1-5	few
TGTGCCTGGATCAGGGTGGCCGGGGAGCTGTTTTTT	CAWIRVAGELFF	-	TRBV30	TRBJ2-2	-